In its sample, the clone carrying this TCR beta chain was seen many times. The entry originates in a study of T cells after yellow fever vaccination. The V end was cut by 3 bases, the J end by 2 bases, with 8 bases between. This CDR3 region has 13 residues. Looked up from germline, CDR1 is ENHRY and CDR2 is SYGVKD. Universal primer sites and UMIs were introduced during 5'RACE template-switching synthesis of TCR cDNA. MiXCR, applied by TCRdb to the 5' RACE reads, yields one record per CDR3 protein. Altogether tens of thousands of distinct CDR3 sequences are present, less than 3.5% being singletons, with the ten largest covering 0.75% to 1%.

Sequenced material: PBMCs, either bulk or a sorted T-cell subset (CD4+, CD8+, memory, or dextramer-sorted; not recorded which), taken about 49 days after the first yellow fever vaccination. This chain links TRBV10-3 with TRBJ2-7; D unclear. The receptor's source is a man aged 18 to 29 who received the YFV17D yellow fever vaccine. The CDR3: CAISDVKAYEQYF. In DNA, the CDR3 is TGTGCCATCAGTGACGTTAAGGCCTACGAGCAGTACTTC.